Below are 17 T cell receptor beta chains sequenced from a single sample in a study of cytomegalovirus exposure and HLA in healthy donors. The PCR employed 60 Vbeta primers together with 13 Jbeta primers. Assay used: immunoSEQ multiplex PCR; TCRdb lists only in-frame clones, some missing. This repertoire includes tens of thousands of clones. Sequencing input: PBMCs. Receptors originate from a man over 45 in good health and CMV-seronegative.

CDR3 sequence (DNA): TGTGCCAGCAGCAGAGCCGGGACAGGGGGAGATCAGCCCCAGCATTTT. Protein: CASSRAGTGGDQPQHF. V usage is TRBV9 and J usage is TRBJ1-5; 11 bases agree with TRBD1. The CDR3 runs 16 residues. Trimming cost V 4 bases and J 5 bases; bases outside gene matches: 8. Germline V lookup: CDR1 SGDLS, CDR2 YYNGEE.

The rearrangement links TRBV9 to TRBJ1-1; D is undetermined. V dropped 0 bases and J dropped 3 bases, with 3 bases sitting between them. Germline V lookup: CDR1 SGDLS, CDR2 YYNGEE. CDR3 size: 12 residues. CDR3 sequence: CASSVADTEAFF. The CDR3 nucleotides read TGTGCCAGCAGCGTAGCGGACACTGAAGCTTTCTTT.

Here the CDR3 DNA reads TGTGCCAGCAGGGGAGAGAGGACAGGCACTTATGGCTACACCTTC. Its translation: CASRGERTGTYGYTF. The J gene is TRBJ1-2, the V gene TRBV6-5; 7 nucleotides match TRBD1. The CDR3 spans 15 residues. V dropped 6 bases and J dropped 5; count of bases not matched to a gene: 12. In germline, CDR1 is MNHEY, CDR2 SVGAGI.

Concerning this clone itself: Other DNA sequences in the same sample also yield this CDR3. V is TRBV10-3 and J is TRBJ1-6; D might be TRBD1 (5 bases). The germline gives CDR1 ENHRY, CDR2 SYGVKD. V lost 4 bases and J 5 bases, leaving 12 bases between the germline ends. CDR3 length: 15 amino acids. The CDR3 sequence: CAISGGTGDNSPLHF. The CDR3 DNA follows: TGTGCCATCAGTGGGGGGACGGGGGATAATTCACCCCTCCACTTT.

The chain uses TRBV5-5 and TRBJ1-5; 8 nucleotides line up with TRBD1. Trimming took 2 bases from V and 4 from J; bases not matched to a gene: 2. CDR1 is SGHKS, CDR2 YYEKEE, per germline (reference sequence). This CDR3 is built from 14 residues. Here the CDR3 reads CASSLGTGNQPQHF. CDR3 coding DNA: TGTGCCAGCAGCTTAGGGACAGGTAATCAGCCCCAGCATTTT.

The J gene is TRBJ1-1, the V gene TRBV5-4; 7 bases map to TRBD1. J was trimmed by 0 bases and V by 5 bases; bases with no gene match: 7. The V gene's germline CDR1 is SGHNT and CDR2 YYREEE (reference sequence). CDR3 length: 15 residues. CDR3 amino acids: CASRAGQNVNTEAFF. The CDR3 nucleotides are TGTGCCAGCAGGGCGGGACAGAACGTGAACACTGAAGCTTTCTTT.

The chain recombines TRBV6-1 with TRBJ2-2; TRBD1 agrees at 9 bases. The V gene end was trimmed by 5 bases and the J gene end by 6 bases; junction bases not matched to a gene: 1. Germline V gives CDR1 MNHNS, CDR2 SASEGT. CDR3 length equals 13 residues. CDR3 DNA sequence: TGTGCCAGCAGTAGACAGGGGGCCGGGGAGCTGTTTTTT. It yields the protein CASSRQGAGELFF.

The V and J genes are TRBV6-5 and TRBJ1-6; D may be TRBD1 (5 bases). V dropped 8 bases and J dropped 3 bases, with 11 bases sitting between them. The V gene's germline CDR1 is MNHEY and CDR2 SVGAGI. The CDR3 sequence is 14 residues long. CDR3 sequence reads: CASGVQVYNSPLHF. CDR3 DNA sequence: TGTGCCAGCGGAGTACAGGTCTATAATTCACCCCTCCACTTT.

In DNA, the CDR3 is TGTGCCAGCAGTGAACCCCAGCAGCCCCAGCATTTT. This sequence encodes CASSEPQQPQHF. The chain couples TRBV2 to TRBJ1-5; no definite D call. This CDR3 comprises 12 residues. Trimming cost V 2 bases and J 7 bases, with 6 bases left between them. CDR1 and CDR2 (germline): SNHLY, FYNNEI.

This chain joins TRBV18 and TRBJ2-2; perhaps TRBD2 as D (6 bases). Germline V gene data show CDR1 as KGHSH and CDR2 as LQKENI. The CDR3 totals 15 residues. Deletions cut 7 bases from V and 1 base from J, with 13 bases between. The DNA for the CDR3 is TGTGCCAGCTTGAAAGGACTACTGAACACCGGGGAGCTGTTTTTT. Its translation is CASLKGLLNTGELFF.

The chain is built from TRBV28 and TRBJ1-5, with no clear D. This CDR3 has 11 residues. Germline values: CDR1 MDHEN, CDR2 SYDVKM. V shed 7 bases and J shed 4 bases, with 5 bases lying between them. DNA of the CDR3: TGTGCCAGCAATTCTAATCAGCCCCAGCATTTT. Protein sequence: CASNSNQPQHF.

The rearrangement links TRBV30 to TRBJ2-5; possibly TRBD2 for D (6 bases). From germline, CDR1 is GTSNPN and CDR2 SVGIG (reference sequence). The CDR3 length is 13 residues. Between the trimmed V and J ends, which lost 1 base and 3 bases, there was a span of 9 bases. CDR3 in DNA: TGTGCCTGGAGTGGGGGGGTAGAAGAGACCCAGTACTTC. Translating gives CAWSGGVEETQYF.

V gene TRBV11-2 combines with J gene TRBJ1-1; 7 positions match TRBD1. The V gene end was trimmed by 0 bases and the J gene end by 4 bases; junction bases not matched to a gene: 2. CDR1 is SGHAT, CDR2 FQNNGV, per germline. CDR3 size: 14 residues. The CDR3 DNA sequence: TGTGCCAGCAGCTTAGACAGGGACAGCACTGAAGCTTTCTTT. Translating gives CASSLDRDSTEAFF.

The J gene is TRBJ2-7, the V gene TRBV27; 11 bases fit TRBD1. The CDR3 has 16 amino acids. The germline V gene has CDR1 MNHEY and CDR2 SMNVEV (reference sequence). J gave up 3 bases and V 7 bases, and 11 bases lay outside the gene matches. The CDR3 reads CASNKPGQGGGYEQYF. CDR3 nucleotide sequence: TGTGCCAGCAATAAACCGGGACAGGGGGGGGGCTACGAGCAGTACTTC.

J is TRBJ1-2 and V is TRBV7-9; perhaps TRBD1 as D (6 bases). CDR1 and CDR2 (germline): SEHNR, FQNEAQ (reference sequence). V was trimmed by 2 bases and J by 4 bases, leaving 11 bases between them. This CDR3 is 14 amino acids long. CDR3 in DNA: TGTGCCAGCAGCTTACAGCAGGGGATCTATGGCTACACCTTC. Residues: CASSLQQGIYGYTF.

This chain links TRBV6-1 with TRBJ1-1; D gene unclear. V shed 6 bases and J shed 4 bases, with 9 bases lying between them. The CDR3 spans 12 residues. Germline V gives CDR1 MNHNS, CDR2 SASEGT. DNA for the CDR3: TGTGCCAGCAGCAGGTACGGCACTGAAGCTTTCTTT. It specifies CASSRYGTEAFF.

V is TRBV28 and J is TRBJ1-6; TRBD1 matches at 7 bases. Trimming took 7 bases from V and 5 from J; bases not matched to a gene: 5. Germline CDR1 is MDHEN and CDR2 is SYDVKM. The CDR3 covers 14 residues. The CDR3 nucleotides read TGTGCCAGCACTCAGGGACAGAATAATTCACCCCTCCACTTT. Amino acids: CASTQGQNNSPLHF.